This record concerns one T cell receptor (beta chain) sequence. Its target is unknown. Donors were drawn from the approximately 120-subject validation cohort, separate from the roughly 700-subject first cohort. The CDR3 is 16 residues long. V lost 5 bases to trimming and J lost 0 bases, with 17 bases between them. The V gene's germline CDR1 is SGHVS and CDR2 FNYEAQ. The protocol was immunoSEQ multiplex PCR, while the TCRdb copy is restricted to in-frame clones and leaves out a portion. This table holds 110,000 to 150,000 clones, roughly nine tenths found once. This entry belongs to a study of cytomegalovirus exposure and HLA in healthy donors. Notes on the study in general: Clusters of TCRs from the first cohort tended to co-occur in the roughly 120 validation repertoires (as a later analysis found). About 150 TCR beta chains were listed as cytomegalovirus-associated.

The TCR was taken from a man between 18 and 35 years old in good health and CMV-seronegative. This chain connects TRBV7-6 to TRBJ2-7; tentative D call: TRBD1 (6 bases). The source material was PBMCs. CDR3 region: CASSPHRTASSYEQYF. The CDR3 coding sequence is TGTGCCAGCAGCCCTCATCGGACAGCAAGCTCCTACGAGCAGTACTTC.